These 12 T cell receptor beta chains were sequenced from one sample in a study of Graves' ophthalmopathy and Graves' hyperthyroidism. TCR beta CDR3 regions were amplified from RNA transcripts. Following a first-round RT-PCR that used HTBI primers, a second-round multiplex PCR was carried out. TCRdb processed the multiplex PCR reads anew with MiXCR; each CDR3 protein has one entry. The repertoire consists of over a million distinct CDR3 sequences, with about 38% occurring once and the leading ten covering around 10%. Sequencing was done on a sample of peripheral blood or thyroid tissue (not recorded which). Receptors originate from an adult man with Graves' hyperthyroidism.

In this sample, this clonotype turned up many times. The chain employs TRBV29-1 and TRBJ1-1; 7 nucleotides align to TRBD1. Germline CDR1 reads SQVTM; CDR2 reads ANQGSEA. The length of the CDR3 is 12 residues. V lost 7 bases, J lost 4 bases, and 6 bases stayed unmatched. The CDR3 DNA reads TGCAGCGATCGACAGGGCGGCACTGAAGCTTTCTTT. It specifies CSDRQGGTEAFF. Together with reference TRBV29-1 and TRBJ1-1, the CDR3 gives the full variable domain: SAVISQKPSRDICQRGTSLTIQCQVDSQVTMMFWYRQQPGQSLTLIATANQGSEATYESGFVIDKFPISRPNLTFSTLTVSNMSPEDSSIYLCSDRQGGTEAFFGQGTRLTVV.

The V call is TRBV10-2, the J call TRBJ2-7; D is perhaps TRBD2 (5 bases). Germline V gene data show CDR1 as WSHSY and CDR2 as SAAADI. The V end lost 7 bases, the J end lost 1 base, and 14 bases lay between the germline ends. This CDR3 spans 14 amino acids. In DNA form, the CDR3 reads TGCGCCAGCACCCCCACTAGTGGGTCCTACGAGCAGTACTTC. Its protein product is CASTPTSGSYEQYF.

The CDR3 nucleotides read TGCAGTGCTAGAGATCCACAGGGGGCTAACACTGAAGCTTTCTTT. It yields the protein CSARDPQGANTEAFF. The chain combines TRBV20-1 with TRBJ1-1; 9 nucleotides agree with TRBD1. Germline V gives CDR1 DFQATT, CDR2 SNEGSKA (reference sequence). The V and J ends lost 0 bases and 2 bases, in that order; junction bases with no gene match: 4. The CDR3 is 15 amino acids.

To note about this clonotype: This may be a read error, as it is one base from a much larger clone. The CDR3 nucleotides read TGTGCCAGCAGCTTAGCGGGGGATCACACCGCGGAGCTGTTTTTT. Amino acids: CASSLAGDHTAELFF. The chain joins TRBV7-6 to TRBJ2-2; D might be TRBD1 or TRBD2, each matching 5 bases. Per the germline V gene, CDR1 is SGHVS and CDR2 is FNYEAQ. There are 15 residues in the CDR3. The whole variable domain, remainder taken from reference TRBV7-6 and TRBJ2-2, is GAGVSQSPRYKVTKRGQDVALRCDPISGHVSLYWYRQALGQGPEFLTYFNYEAQQDKSGLPNDRFSAERPEGSISTLTIQRTEQRDSAMYRCASSLAGDHTAELFFGEGSRLTVL.

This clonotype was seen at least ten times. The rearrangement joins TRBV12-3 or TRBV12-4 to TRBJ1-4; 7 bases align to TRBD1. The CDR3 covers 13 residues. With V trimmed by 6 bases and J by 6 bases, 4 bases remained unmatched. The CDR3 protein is CASRARGHEKLFF. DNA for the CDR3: TGTGCCAGCAGGGCAAGGGGGCATGAAAAACTGTTTTTT.

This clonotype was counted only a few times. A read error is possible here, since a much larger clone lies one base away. Here the CDR3 reads CASRVAEMSTEAFF. The CDR3 nucleotides read TGCGCCAGCAGGGTGGCAGAGATGAGCACTGAAGCTTTCTTT. This chain joins TRBV10-1 and TRBJ1-1; D gene uncertain. The V gene's germline CDR1 is WNHNN and CDR2 SYGVQD (reference sequence). CDR3 length: 14 residues. V lost 6 bases and J 4 bases, leaving 15 bases between the germline ends.

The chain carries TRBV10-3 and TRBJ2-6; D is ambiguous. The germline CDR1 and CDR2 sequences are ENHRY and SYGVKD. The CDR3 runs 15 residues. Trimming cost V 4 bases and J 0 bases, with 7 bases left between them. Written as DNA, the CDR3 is TGTGCCATCAGTGGCCGGAGCTCTGGGGCCAACGTCCTGACTTTC. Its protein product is CAISGRSSGANVLTF.

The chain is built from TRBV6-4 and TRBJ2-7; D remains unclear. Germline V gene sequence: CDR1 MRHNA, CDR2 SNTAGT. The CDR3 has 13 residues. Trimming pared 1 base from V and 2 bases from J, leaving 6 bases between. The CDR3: CASSDLCTYEQYF. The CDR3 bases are TGTGCCAGCAGTGACTTGTGTACCTACGAGCAGTACTTC.

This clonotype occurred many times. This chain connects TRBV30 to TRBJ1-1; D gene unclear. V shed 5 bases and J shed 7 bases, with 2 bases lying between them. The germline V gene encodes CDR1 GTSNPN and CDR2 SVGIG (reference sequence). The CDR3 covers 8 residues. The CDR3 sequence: CAWDEAFF. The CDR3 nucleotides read TGTGCCTGGGATGAAGCTTTCTTT.

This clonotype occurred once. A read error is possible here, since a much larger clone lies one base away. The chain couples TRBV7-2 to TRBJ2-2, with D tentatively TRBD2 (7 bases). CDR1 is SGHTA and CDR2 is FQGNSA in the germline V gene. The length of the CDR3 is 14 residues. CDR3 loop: CASSLGGGLGEQFF. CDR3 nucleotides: TGTGCCAGCAGCTTAGGCGGGGGCCTAGGGGAGCAGTTTTTT.

CDR3 residues: CSGHDRGRYNEQFF. DNA of the CDR3: TGCAGCGGGCATGACAGGGGGCGATACAATGAGCAGTTCTTC. The chain carries TRBV29-1 and TRBJ2-7; TRBD1 agrees at 10 bases. The J call is doubtful: the DNA matches TRBJ2-1 better. Germline loops: CDR1 SQVTM, CDR2 ANQGSEA. This CDR3 comprises 14 residues.

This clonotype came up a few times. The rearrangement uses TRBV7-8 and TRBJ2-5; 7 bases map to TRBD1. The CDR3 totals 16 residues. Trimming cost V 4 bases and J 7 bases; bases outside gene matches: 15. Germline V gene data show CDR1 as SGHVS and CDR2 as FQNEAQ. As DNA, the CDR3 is TGTGCCAGCAGCTGGCACAAAGACAGGGCTCTTTGGACCCAGTACTTC. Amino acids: CASSWHKDRALWTQYF.